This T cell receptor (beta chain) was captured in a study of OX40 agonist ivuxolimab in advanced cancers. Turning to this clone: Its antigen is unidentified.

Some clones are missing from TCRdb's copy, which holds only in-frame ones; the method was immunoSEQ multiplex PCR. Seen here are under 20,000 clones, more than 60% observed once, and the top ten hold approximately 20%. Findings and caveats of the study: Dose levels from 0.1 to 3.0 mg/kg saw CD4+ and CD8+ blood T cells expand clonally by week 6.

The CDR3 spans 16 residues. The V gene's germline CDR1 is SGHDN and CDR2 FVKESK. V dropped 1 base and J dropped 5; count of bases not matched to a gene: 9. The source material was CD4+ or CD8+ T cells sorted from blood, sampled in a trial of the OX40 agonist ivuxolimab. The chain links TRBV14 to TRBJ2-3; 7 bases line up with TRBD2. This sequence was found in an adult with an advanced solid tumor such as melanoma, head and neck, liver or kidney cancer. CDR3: CASSQVGAGVGDTQYF. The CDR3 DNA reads TGTGCCAGCAGCCAAGTCGGCGCGGGAGTGGGAGATACGCAGTATTTT.